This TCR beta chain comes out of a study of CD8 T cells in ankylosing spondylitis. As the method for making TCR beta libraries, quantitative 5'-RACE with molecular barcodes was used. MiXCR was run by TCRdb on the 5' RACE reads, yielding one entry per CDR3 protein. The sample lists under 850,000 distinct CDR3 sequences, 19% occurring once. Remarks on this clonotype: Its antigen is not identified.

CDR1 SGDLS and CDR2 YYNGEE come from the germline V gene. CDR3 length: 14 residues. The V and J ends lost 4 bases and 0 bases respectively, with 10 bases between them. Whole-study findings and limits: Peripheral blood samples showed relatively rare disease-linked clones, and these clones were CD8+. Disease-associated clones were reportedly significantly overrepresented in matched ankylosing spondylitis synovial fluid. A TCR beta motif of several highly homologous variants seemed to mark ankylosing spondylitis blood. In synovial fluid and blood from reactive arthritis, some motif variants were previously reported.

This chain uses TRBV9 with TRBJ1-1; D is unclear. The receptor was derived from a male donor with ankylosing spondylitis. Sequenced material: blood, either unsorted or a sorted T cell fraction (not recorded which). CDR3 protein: CASSPDDMNTEAFF. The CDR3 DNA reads TGTGCCAGCAGCCCGGACGATATGAACACTGAAGCTTTCTTT.